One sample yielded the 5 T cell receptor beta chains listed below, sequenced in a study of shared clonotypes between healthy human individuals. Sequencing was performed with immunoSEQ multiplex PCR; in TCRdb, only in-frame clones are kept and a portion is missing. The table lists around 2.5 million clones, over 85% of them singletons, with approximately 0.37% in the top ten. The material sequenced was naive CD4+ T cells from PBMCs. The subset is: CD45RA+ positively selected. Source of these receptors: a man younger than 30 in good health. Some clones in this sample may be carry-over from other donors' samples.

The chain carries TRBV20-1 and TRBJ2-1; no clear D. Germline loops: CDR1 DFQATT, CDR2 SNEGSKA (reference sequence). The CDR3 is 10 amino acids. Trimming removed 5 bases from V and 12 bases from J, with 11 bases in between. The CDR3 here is CSASSHGQFF. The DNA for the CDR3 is TGCAGTGCTTCTTCCCACGGGCAGTTCTTC.

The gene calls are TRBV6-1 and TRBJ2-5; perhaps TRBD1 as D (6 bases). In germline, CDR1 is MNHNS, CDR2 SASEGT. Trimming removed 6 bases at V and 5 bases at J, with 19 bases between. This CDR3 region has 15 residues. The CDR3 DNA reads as TGTGCCAGCAGCGGGGAAGGGGGTAATATTGAGACCCAGTACTTC. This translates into CASSGEGGNIETQYF.

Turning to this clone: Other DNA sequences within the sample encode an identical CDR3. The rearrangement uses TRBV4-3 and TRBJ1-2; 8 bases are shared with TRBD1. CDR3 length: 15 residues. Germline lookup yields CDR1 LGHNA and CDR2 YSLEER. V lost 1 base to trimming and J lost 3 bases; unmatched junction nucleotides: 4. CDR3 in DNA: TGCGCCAGCAGCCAAGTACCGGGACAGGACTATGGCTACACCTTC. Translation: CASSQVPGQDYGYTF.

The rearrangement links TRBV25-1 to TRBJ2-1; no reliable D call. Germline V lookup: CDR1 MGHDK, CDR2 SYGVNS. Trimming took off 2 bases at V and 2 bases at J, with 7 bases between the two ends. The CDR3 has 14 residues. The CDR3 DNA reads TGTGCCAGCAGTGAACTCCTAGCCTACAATGAGCAGTTCTTC. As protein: CASSELLAYNEQFF.

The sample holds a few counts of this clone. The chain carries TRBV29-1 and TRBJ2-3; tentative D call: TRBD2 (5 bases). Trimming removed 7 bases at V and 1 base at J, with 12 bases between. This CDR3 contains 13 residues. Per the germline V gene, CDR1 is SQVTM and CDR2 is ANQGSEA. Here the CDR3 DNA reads TGCAGCGCCACCGGACTTCGCACAGATACGCAGTATTTT. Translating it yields CSATGLRTDTQYF.